These 27 T cell receptor beta chains share one sample of origin, sequenced in a study of blood T cells in healthy people across ages. Alongside a J-beta primer mix, a sample-barcoded 5' primer served in a second PCR lasting about 7 to 11 cycles. TCRdb reprocessed the 5' RACE reads via MiXCR and lists one record per CDR3 protein. The table has around 320,000 distinct CDR3 sequences, less than 30% seen once. Sequenced input: blood. These receptors all stem from a woman aged 70 to 79 in good health.

This clonotype occurred many times. This CDR3 reads CASRMDGAKNIQYF. DNA of the CDR3: TGTGCCAGCAGAATGGACGGAGCCAAAAACATTCAGTACTTC. The rearrangement joins TRBV6-5 to TRBJ2-4, with D uncertain. Trimming shortened V by 6 bases and J by 0 bases, and 9 bases separated the two germline ends. The CDR3 runs 14 residues. Germline V gene sequence: CDR1 MNHEY, CDR2 SVGAGI.

Note on this clonotype: Here the CDR3 omits its conserved ending phenylalanine or tryptophan, so a read error is the likely source. V gene TRBV20-1 combines with J gene TRBJ2-7, with unresolved D. The V and J ends lost 0 bases and 4 bases respectively, with 16 bases between them. The length of the CDR3 is 15 residues. The V gene's germline CDR1 is DFQATT and CDR2 SNEGSKA (reference sequence). CDR3 loop: CSARDPPVERYEQYL. The DNA of the CDR3 is TGCAGTGCTAGAGATCCCCCCGTAGAACGGTACGAGCAGTACCTC.

This clonotype was picked up many times. This sequence joins TRBV29-1 and TRBJ2-1, with D perhaps given as TRBD1 or TRBD2 (6 bases each). V was shortened by 3 bases and J by 8 bases, with 29 bases between the two germline ends. Germline loops: CDR1 SQVTM, CDR2 ANQGSEA. The length of the CDR3 is 18 residues. The DNA of the CDR3 is TGCAGCGTTGATGAGGGGGGTTTCTTAGGCGGTGCACAGGATGAGCAGTTCTTC. Translating gives CSVDEGGFLGGAQDEQFF.

This clonotype was seen only a few times. The rearrangement joins TRBV20-1 to TRBJ1-5; no clear D. The CDR3 is made up of 13 amino acids. Trimming shortened V by 0 bases and J by 7 bases, and 10 bases separated the two germline ends. Looked up from germline, CDR1 is DFQATT and CDR2 is SNEGSKA (reference sequence). CDR3 sequence reads: CSAREVPQQPQHF. The CDR3, as DNA: TGCAGTGCTAGAGAGGTGCCGCAGCAGCCCCAGCATTTT.

V usage is TRBV5-8 and J usage is TRBJ2-5, with 7 nucleotides matching TRBD1. The J call may be wrong; the DNA end is better matched by TRBJ2-1. This CDR3 is built from 16 residues. Germline CDR1 reads SGHTS; CDR2 reads YDEGEE. The CDR3 nucleotides are TGTGCCAGCAGCTCTCCGGGACAGAGGATTACCAATGAGCAGTTCTTC. This encodes CASSSPGQRITNEQFF.

This clonotype was seen a handful of times. CDR3 region: CASRPTEGQETQYF. Here the CDR3 DNA reads TGTGCCAGCAGGCCGACAGAGGGACAAGAGACCCAGTACTTC. This chain joins TRBV2 and TRBJ2-5; possibly TRBD1 or TRBD2 for D (5 bases each). CDR1 and CDR2 (germline): SNHLY, FYNNEI. V shed 6 bases and J shed 2 bases, with 13 bases lying between them. The CDR3 loop spans 14 amino acids.

A few counts support this clonotype. The chain links TRBV5-1 to TRBJ1-2; the D gene is possibly TRBD1 (6 bases). Trimming cost V 6 bases and J 8 bases, with 14 bases left between them. This CDR3 is 12 amino acids long. Germline V gene data show CDR1 as SGHRS and CDR2 as YFSETQ. The CDR3 region is CASTRGAEGYTF. The CDR3 DNA follows: TGCGCCAGCACCCGGGGGGCAGAGGGCTACACCTTC.

The V and J genes are TRBV25-1 and TRBJ2-6; 7 positions match TRBD1. The J segment lost 2 bases and the V segment lost 6 bases, leaving 10 bases of the junction unmatched. This CDR3 contains 17 residues. The germline CDR1 and CDR2 sequences are MGHDK and SYGVNS. This CDR3 reads CASRRATGTPGANVLTF. The CDR3 nucleotides read TGTGCCAGCAGGAGAGCGACAGGGACGCCTGGGGCCAACGTCCTGACTTTC.

This clonotype was seen more than once but under ten times. V is TRBV6-6 and J is TRBJ1-3; tentative D call: TRBD1 (5 bases). Trimming left V 2 bases short and J 0 bases short, with 14 bases between. The CDR3 sequence is 17 residues long. Germline CDR1 MNHNY, CDR2 SVGAGI (reference sequence). CDR3 protein: CASSYTPGQSSGNTIYF. The CDR3 coding sequence is TGTGCCAGCAGTTACACCCCGGGGCAGAGCTCTGGAAACACCATATATTTT.

Concerning this clonotype: At one of its ends the junction is not consistent with the germline gene, which may arise from a read error. The chain combines TRBV12-5 with TRBJ1-1; D is unclear. This CDR3 region has 14 residues. Germline values: CDR1 LGHNT, CDR2 FRNRAP. In nucleotides, the CDR3 is TGTGCCAGTGGTTTGCAGATTTTTAACACTGAAGCTTTCTTT. This sequence encodes CASGLQIFNTEAFF.

A remark on this clonotype: At one end, the junction sequence differs from germline, possibly due to a read error. The chain recombines TRBV6-1 with TRBJ2-4; 9 positions match TRBD1. The length of the CDR3 is 14 residues. CDR1 is MNHNS and CDR2 is SASEGT in the germline V gene. DNA for the CDR3: TGTGCTAGCAGTGGGACAGGGACCAAAAACATTCAGTACTTC. The encoded protein is CASSGTGTKNIQYF.

V and J are TRBV20-1 and TRBJ2-5, with D hard to call. CDR1 DFQATT and CDR2 SNEGSKA come from the germline V gene (reference sequence). Trimming left V 5 bases short and J 5 bases short, with 21 bases between. The CDR3 runs to 15 residues. This chain's CDR3 is CSARDVEKGRETQYF. The CDR3 coding sequence is TGCAGTGCTCGCGATGTGGAAAAAGGCCGGGAGACCCAGTACTTC.

This CDR3 is CASSLSPMGPGGYTF. In DNA form, the CDR3 reads TGTGCCAGCAGTTTATCCCCTATGGGGCCTGGAGGCTACACCTTC. V and J are TRBV12-3 or TRBV12-4 and TRBJ1-2; D possibly corresponds to TRBD1 (5 bases). The CDR3 extends over 15 amino acids. With 2 bases removed from V and 8 bases from J, the gap between germline ends came to 18 bases.

This sequence joins TRBV7-2 and TRBJ1-2; D gene uncertain. Germline V gene sequence: CDR1 SGHTA, CDR2 FQGNSA. The CDR3 has 15 amino acids. Trimming cost V 1 base and J 0 bases, with 9 bases left between them. The CDR3 sequence is CASSLDHTANYGYTF. CDR3 coding DNA: TGTGCCAGCAGCTTAGACCACACCGCTAACTATGGCTACACCTTC.

This clonotype appeared a few times. The chain carries TRBV20-1 and TRBJ1-1; tentative D call: TRBD1 (5 bases). Germline lookup yields CDR1 DFQATT and CDR2 SNEGSKA (reference sequence). This CDR3 spans 13 amino acids. Trimming cost V 2 bases and J 3 bases, with 10 bases left between them. This CDR3 is CSARQGTDTEAFF. The CDR3 nucleotides read TGCAGTGCTAGACAGGGTACCGACACTGAAGCTTTCTTT.

CDR3 nucleotides: TGCGCCAGCAGCCGTGGTAGCGGGAGTAGGGACAAAAACATTCAGTACTTC. It translates to CASSRGSGSRDKNIQYF. J is TRBJ2-4 and V is TRBV5-1, with 9 bases lining up with TRBD2. The V and J ends lost 4 bases and 3 bases, in that order; junction bases with no gene match: 11. The CDR3 contains 17 residues. Germline V lookup: CDR1 SGHRS, CDR2 YFSETQ.

The rearrangement links TRBV20-1 to TRBJ2-7; D possibly corresponds to TRBD2 (5 bases). Trimming shortened V by 0 bases and J by 7 bases, and 13 bases separated the two germline ends. This CDR3 region has 13 residues. CDR1 is DFQATT, CDR2 SNEGSKA, per germline (reference sequence). The CDR3 region is CSARDPSSMEQYF. As DNA, the CDR3 is TGCAGTGCTAGAGATCCTAGCAGCATGGAGCAGTACTTC.

This chain uses TRBV7-2 with TRBJ2-1; a possible D gene is TRBD2 (6 bases). The germline gives CDR1 SGHTA, CDR2 FQGNSA. CDR3 length equals 14 residues. Trimming took 3 bases from V and 5 from J, leaving 11 bases between them. CDR3 protein: CASSLGLGNNEQFF. In DNA form, the CDR3 reads TGTGCCAGCAGCTTGGGACTGGGGAACAATGAGCAGTTCTTC.

The V gene is TRBV29-1, the J gene TRBJ2-2; D tentatively fits TRBD1 or TRBD2 (5 bases each). Germline V gives CDR1 SQVTM, CDR2 ANQGSEA. V was shortened by 3 bases and J by 5 bases, with 10 bases between the two germline ends. The CDR3 spans 13 residues. The CDR3, as DNA: TGCAGCGTTGAGGGGCCGGGGACCGGGGAGCTGTTTTTT. Its protein product is CSVEGPGTGELFF.

The chain combines TRBV4-2 with TRBJ1-2; D ambiguous. The CDR3 has 13 residues. Germline CDR1 and CDR2: LGHNA and YNFKEQ. V was cut by 0 bases and J by 8 bases, with 10 bases left in between. The CDR3 here is CASSQDRVMGYTF. The CDR3 bases are TGTGCCAGCAGCCAAGATCGGGTAATGGGCTACACCTTC.

This clonotype was detected ten times or more. This rearrangement joins TRBV29-1 to TRBJ1-2; D is possibly TRBD1 (5 bases). CDR1 is SQVTM and CDR2 is ANQGSEA in the germline V gene. This CDR3 has 14 amino acids. Deletions cut 0 bases from V and 7 bases from J, with 15 bases between. The CDR3 region is CSVEDREGKVGYTF. The CDR3 DNA reads as TGCAGCGTTGAAGACAGGGAGGGCAAGGTTGGCTACACCTTC.

This clonotype was found a few times. The chain combines TRBV3-1 with TRBJ2-5; D unclear. Trimming removed 4 bases from V and 0 bases from J, with 18 bases in between. This CDR3 contains 17 residues. The V gene's germline CDR1 is LGHDT and CDR2 YNNKEL (reference sequence). The CDR3 nucleotides read TGTGCCAGCAGCCTCACTCCCGCGGCCGAGTACCAAGAGACCCAGTACTTC. It is translated as CASSLTPAAEYQETQYF.

This clonotype was seen at least ten times. The rearrangement links TRBV6-2 or TRBV6-3 to TRBJ2-1; 8 positions match TRBD2. The CDR3 runs 14 residues. V dropped 8 bases and J dropped 8; count of bases not matched to a gene: 11. In germline, CDR1 is MNHEY, CDR2 SVGEGT. The CDR3 region has the DNA TGTGCCAGCCAAATAGCGGGAAAGGTAGATGAGCAGTTCTTC. Amino acid sequence: CASQIAGKVDEQFF.

The rearrangement links TRBV29-1 to TRBJ2-7; 9 bases fit TRBD2. The CDR3 has 13 residues. Germline CDR1 and CDR2: SQVTM and ANQGSEA. With V trimmed by 4 bases and J by 3 bases, 4 bases remained unmatched. CDR3 in amino acids: CSVVGLARYEQYF. In nucleotides, the CDR3 is TGCAGCGTTGTAGGACTAGCGCGCTACGAGCAGTACTTC.

This clonotype was seen a handful of times. This sequence joins TRBV6-5 and TRBJ1-4; tentatively, D is TRBD1 (6 bases). The V gene's germline CDR1 is MNHEY and CDR2 SVGAGI. The CDR3 totals 13 residues. V was pared by 5 bases and J by 13 bases, with 17 bases between. The CDR3 protein is CASSKGTSRILFF. For the CDR3, the DNA is TGTGCCAGCAGTAAAGGGACAAGTAGAATACTGTTTTTT.

In the case of this clonotype: A much larger clone differs from this one at a single base, so this may be a read error. The chain links TRBV28 to TRBJ2-5; 11 positions match TRBD2. CDR1 is MDHEN and CDR2 is SYDVKM in the germline V gene. The CDR3 loop spans 12 amino acids. Written as DNA, the CDR3 is TGTGCCAACAGTACGCGACTAGCGGGGAGGTACTTC. It specifies CANSTRLAGRYF.

This clonotype was counted a few times. The chain couples TRBV25-1 to TRBJ2-5; D is undetermined. The J call may be incorrect, as the DNA end agrees better with TRBJ2-1. Germline CDR1 MGHDK, CDR2 SYGVNS. The CDR3 totals 14 residues. CDR3 nucleotides: TGTGCCAGCAGCGCACCTCAAGCACGCAATGAGCAGTTCTTC. This gives the protein CASSAPQARNEQFF.